The clone carrying this T cell receptor beta chain was detected a few times. What it binds is not known. This sample stems from a study of response to subunit inactivated influenza vaccine. Findings and caveats of the study: The authors suggested that every seasonal influenza vaccination recruits few new T cells.

TCRdb re-analysed the RT-PCR reads in MiXCR, keeping a single row per CDR3 protein. The sample holds 610,000 or so distinct CDR3 sequences, around 15% seen once. CDR3 length: 18 amino acids. The V gene lost 0 bases and the J gene lost 3 bases, with 19 bases spanning the gap. Germline lookup yields CDR1 SGHTA and CDR2 FQGNSA. This rearrangement joins TRBV7-2 to TRBJ2-3, with unresolved D. Specimen: PBMCs from blood, collected approximately 12 days after vaccination. The sequence derives from a man between 50 and 59 years old who received an inactivated influenza vaccine. CDR3 region: CASSLAKWASRSTDTQYF. CDR3 nucleotide sequence: TGTGCCAGCAGCTTAGCGAAGTGGGCTAGTCGTAGTACAGATACGCAGTATTTT.